This T cell receptor beta chain was sequenced during a study of early T cells in non-severe SARS-CoV-2 infection. At the level of the study: Bulk RNA from unsorted whole blood was sequenced; chains were unpaired.

This clonotype was seen a few times. TCRdb re-called the 5' RACE reads through MiXCR, storing one row per CDR3 protein. The sample consists of 35,000 to 45,000 distinct CDR3 sequences, 6% to 8.5% of them appearing once. The V and J ends lost 2 bases and 7 bases, in that order; junction bases with no gene match: 6. The CDR3 is made up of 15 amino acids. Germline V lookup: CDR1 MDHEN, CDR2 SYDVKM. The chain is built from TRBV28 and TRBJ2-4; 9 bases fit TRBD1. The sequence was collected from an adult who was a healthcare worker with PCR-confirmed SARS-CoV-2 infection or an uninfected control (not recorded which). Here the sequenced sample was whole blood, taken at baseline. CDR3 amino acids: CASSLGGTGRNIQYF. In DNA, the CDR3 is TGTGCCAGCAGTTTAGGTGGGACAGGGAGGAACATTCAGTACTTC.